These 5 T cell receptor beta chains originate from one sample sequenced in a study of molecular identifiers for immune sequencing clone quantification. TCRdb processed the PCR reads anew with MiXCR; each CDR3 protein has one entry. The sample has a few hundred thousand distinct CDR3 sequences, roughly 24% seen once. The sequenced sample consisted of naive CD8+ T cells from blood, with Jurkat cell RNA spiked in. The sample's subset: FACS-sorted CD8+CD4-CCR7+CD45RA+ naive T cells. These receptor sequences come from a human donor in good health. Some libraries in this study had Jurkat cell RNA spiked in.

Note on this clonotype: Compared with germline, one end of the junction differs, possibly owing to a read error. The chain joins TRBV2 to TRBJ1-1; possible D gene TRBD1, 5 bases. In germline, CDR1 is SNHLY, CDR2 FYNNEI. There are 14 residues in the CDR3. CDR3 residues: CDSRAQVFGTEAFF. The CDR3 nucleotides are TGTGACAGCAGGGCACAAGTTTTTGGCACTGAAGCTTTCTTT.

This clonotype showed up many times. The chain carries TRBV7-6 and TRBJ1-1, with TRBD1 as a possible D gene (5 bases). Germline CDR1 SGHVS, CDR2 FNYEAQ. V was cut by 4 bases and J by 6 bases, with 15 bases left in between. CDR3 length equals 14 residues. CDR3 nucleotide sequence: TGTGCCAGCAGCTCCGGGGGGGGTGTAGCTGAAGCTTTCTTT. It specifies CASSSGGGVAEAFF.

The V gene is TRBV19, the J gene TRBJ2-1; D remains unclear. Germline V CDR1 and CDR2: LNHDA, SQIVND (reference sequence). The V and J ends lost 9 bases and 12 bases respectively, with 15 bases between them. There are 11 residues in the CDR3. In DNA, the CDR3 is TGTGCCAGCCTTTATGCCCATGCGCAGTTCTTC. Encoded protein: CASLYAHAQFF.

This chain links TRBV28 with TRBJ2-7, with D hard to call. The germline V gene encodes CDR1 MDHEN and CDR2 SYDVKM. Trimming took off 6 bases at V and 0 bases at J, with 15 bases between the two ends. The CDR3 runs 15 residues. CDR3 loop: CASSPRVGGSYEQYF. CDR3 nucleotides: TGTGCCAGCAGCCCCCGGGTAGGCGGCTCCTACGAGCAGTACTTC.

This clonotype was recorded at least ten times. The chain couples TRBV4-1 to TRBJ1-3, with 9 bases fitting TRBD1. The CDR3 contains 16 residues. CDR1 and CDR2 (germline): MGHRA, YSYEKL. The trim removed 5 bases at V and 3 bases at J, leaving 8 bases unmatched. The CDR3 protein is CASSEGQGIDGNTIYF. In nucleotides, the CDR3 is TGCGCCAGCAGCGAGGGACAGGGAATAGATGGAAACACCATATATTTT.